These T cell receptor beta chains were read from a single sample in a study of cytomegalovirus exposure and HLA in healthy donors. Some clones are missing from TCRdb's copy, which holds only in-frame ones; the method was immunoSEQ multiplex PCR. This repertoire shows roughly 130,000 clones, 65% to 90% found once; its top ten account for 0.7%. Sequenced material: PBMCs. The origin of the receptors is a man aged 18 to 35 in good health and CMV-seronegative. Each CDR3 is given with its conserved first and last residue. A D gene is named only where the DNA matches it firmly. The size of a clone is reported for some rows only, either as once, few or many, or as a class for expanded clones.

>15|NA|TRBD2|TRBV6-5|TRBJ2-3
CASSPSGGALDTQYF
TGTGCCAGCAGCCCGAGCGGGGGGGCGTTGGATACGCAGTATTTT
>14|few|TRBD1|TRBV7-9|TRBJ2-5
CASSLQGAQETQYF
TGTGCCAGCAGCCTACAGGGGGCCCAAGAGACCCAGTACTTC
>12|NA|NA|TRBV5-1|TRBJ1-2
CASSTGQIGYTF
TGCGCCAGCAGCACTGGACAAATCGGCTACACCTTC
>11|few|NA|TRBV7-9|TRBJ2-5
CASSSSETQYF
TGTGCCAGCAGCTCCTCAGAGACCCAGTACTTC
>16|NA|NA|TRBV4-1|TRBJ1-4
CASSQGFGREGEKLFF
TGCGCCAGCAGCCAAGGGTTTGGCAGGGAGGGCGAAAAACTGTTTTTT
>13|NA|NA|TRBV4-1|TRBJ1-1
CASSPTGNTEAFF
TGCGCCAGCAGCCCTACAGGGAACACTGAAGCTTTCTTT
>16|NA|NA|TRBV7-9|TRBJ1-4
CASSLVKPTTNEKLFF
TGTGCCAGCAGCTTAGTCAAGCCTACAACTAATGAAAAACTGTTTTTT
>14|NA|TRBD1|TRBV19|TRBJ1-2
CASQSRQGVYGYTF
TGTGCCAGCCAGTCGAGACAGGGAGTCTATGGCTACACCTTC
>15|once|TRBD1|TRBV29-1|TRBJ2-2
CSVASGTGRSGELFF
TGCAGCGTTGCGTCCGGGACAGGGAGATCCGGGGAGCTGTTTTTT
>15|NA|TRBD2|TRBV9|TRBJ2-1
CASSVSSGIRDEQFF
TGTGCCAGCAGCGTCTCTAGCGGGATTCGTGATGAGCAGTTCTTC
>14|NA|TRBD1|TRBV6-5|TRBJ1-2
CASSLTGGGEGYTF
TGTGCCAGCAGCCTAACAGGGGGAGGGGAGGGCTACACCTTC
>16|NA|NA|TRBV9|TRBJ1-4
CASSVSPEEINEKLFF
TGTGCCAGCAGCGTAAGTCCTGAGGAAATAAATGAAAAACTGTTTTTT
>16|NA|NA|TRBV6-4|TRBJ2-6
CASSETGVGGANVLTF
TGTGCCAGCAGTGAGACAGGCGTAGGGGGGGCCAACGTCCTGACTTTC